These 7 T cell receptor beta chains came from one sample sequenced in a study of regulatory T cells in long-lasting Graves disease. The time point denotes: persistent/refractory GD, antithyroid drugs over 5 years with positive TRAb. RNA isolated from PBMCs was used to make the TCR library. Arm-PCR of CDR3 regions and iRepertoire HTBI primers were the basis on which TCR beta libraries were built. MiXCR was run by TCRdb on the multiplex PCR reads, yielding one entry per CDR3 protein. In the table there are around 460,000 distinct CDR3 sequences, 20% to 25% of which are singletons. The sample here was peripheral blood mononuclear cells (PBMCs), taken when the disease was refractory, from a patient treated with antithyroid drugs. Receptor source: a female donor with Graves disease.

This clonotype came up many times. The chain links TRBV28 to TRBJ1-2; D unresolved. Deletions cut 5 bases from V and 4 bases from J, with 17 bases between. There are 15 residues in the CDR3. Germline V gene sequence: CDR1 MDHEN, CDR2 SYDVKM. The CDR3 here is CASSPVSQGLYGYTF. For the CDR3, the DNA is TGTGCCAGCAGTCCCGTATCCCAAGGGCTCTATGGCTACACCTTC.

This clonotype was seen a handful of times. The rearrangement links TRBV4-3 to TRBJ2-7, with D possibly matching TRBD1 (5 bases). CDR1 is LGHNA, CDR2 YSLEER, per germline. V was trimmed by 0 bases and J by 5 bases, leaving 14 bases between them. The CDR3 is made up of 15 amino acids. The CDR3 nucleotides read TGCGCCAGCAGCCAAGATCATTTCCAGGGCCACGAGCAGTACTTC. Translating it yields CASSQDHFQGHEQYF.

At least ten counts were recorded for this clonotype. The chain recombines TRBV12-3 or TRBV12-4 with TRBJ1-6; TRBD1 matches 10 bases. This CDR3 has 15 amino acids. V lost 3 bases to trimming and J lost 10 bases; unmatched junction nucleotides: 6. In DNA, the CDR3 is TGTGCCAGCAGTTTGGGGGGGACAGGGGCATCACCCCTCCACTTT. Residues: CASSLGGTGASPLHF.

A note on this clonotype: Given a much more abundant clone one base away, this may be a read error. This chain joins TRBV6-1 and TRBJ1-2; D gene unclear. This CDR3 has 13 residues. Germline V gives CDR1 MNHNS, CDR2 SASEGT. CDR3 bases: TGTGCCAGCAGACAAGGAAGAGTGGGCGGCTACGCCTTC. It is translated as CASRQGRVGGYAF.

The chain is built from TRBV5-4 and TRBJ1-6; the match to TRBD1 covers 12 bases. The CDR3 is 18 amino acids. The trim removed 4 bases at V and 3 bases at J, leaving 8 bases unmatched. The germline V gene has CDR1 SGHNT and CDR2 YYREEE (reference sequence). The chain's CDR3 is CASSRDRGPTLYNSPLHF. The DNA for the CDR3 is TGTGCCAGCAGCCGGGACAGGGGGCCAACACTCTATAATTCACCCCTCCACTTT.

The chain is built from TRBV5-1 and TRBJ1-2, with 7 bases that match TRBD1. V was pared by 3 bases and J by 5 bases, with 4 bases of the junction left unmatched. The V gene's germline CDR1 is SGHRS and CDR2 YFSETQ. There are 13 residues in the CDR3. CDR3 amino acids: CASSSGDRYGYTF. The CDR3 DNA is TGCGCCAGCAGCTCGGGGGACAGATATGGCTACACCTTC.

This clonotype occurred many times. The J gene is TRBJ1-1, the V gene TRBV28, with 9 bases fitting TRBD1. From germline, CDR1 is MDHEN and CDR2 SYDVKM. This CDR3 is built from 16 residues. The V and J ends lost 6 bases and 3 bases, in that order; junction bases with no gene match: 11. The DNA for the CDR3 is TGTGCCAGCAGCTCGCATTTCGACAGGGGGGACACTGAAGCTTTCTTT. Translated: CASSSHFDRGDTEAFF.